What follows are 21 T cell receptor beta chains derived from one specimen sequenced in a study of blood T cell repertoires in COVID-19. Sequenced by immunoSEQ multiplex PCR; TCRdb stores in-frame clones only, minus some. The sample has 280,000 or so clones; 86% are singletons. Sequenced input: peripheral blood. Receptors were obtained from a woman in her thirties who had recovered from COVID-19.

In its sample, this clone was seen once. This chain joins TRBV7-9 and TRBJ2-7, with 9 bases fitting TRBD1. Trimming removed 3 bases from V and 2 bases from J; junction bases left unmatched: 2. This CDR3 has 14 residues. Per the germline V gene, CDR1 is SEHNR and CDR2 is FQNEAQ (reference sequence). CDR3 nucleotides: TGTGCCAGCAGCTTCCGGGACAGGGCCTACGAGCAGTACTTC. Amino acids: CASSFRDRAYEQYF. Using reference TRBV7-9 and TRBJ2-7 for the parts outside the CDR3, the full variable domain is DTGVSQNPRHKITKRGQNVTFRCDPISEHNRLYWYRQTLGQGPEFLTYFQNEAQLEKSRLLSDRFSAERPKGSFSTLEIQRTEQGDSAMYLCASSFRDRAYEQYFGPGTRLTVT.

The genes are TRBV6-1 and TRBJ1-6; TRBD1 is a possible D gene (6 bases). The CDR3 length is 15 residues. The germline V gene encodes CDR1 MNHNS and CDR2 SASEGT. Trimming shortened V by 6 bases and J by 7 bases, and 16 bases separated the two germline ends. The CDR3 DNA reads TGTGCCAGCAGGTCTATCGACAGGCGGAATTCACCCCTCCACTTT. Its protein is CASRSIDRRNSPLHF.

The CDR3, as DNA: TGTGCCAGCAGCGTAGAAATAACGAGCAACTATGGCTACACCTTC. Translated: CASSVEITSNYGYTF. The chain has TRBV9 and TRBJ1-2; D remains ambiguous. This CDR3 has 15 residues. Trimming stripped 0 bases from V and 2 bases from J, with 11 bases between. CDR1 and CDR2 (germline): SGDLS, YYNGEE.

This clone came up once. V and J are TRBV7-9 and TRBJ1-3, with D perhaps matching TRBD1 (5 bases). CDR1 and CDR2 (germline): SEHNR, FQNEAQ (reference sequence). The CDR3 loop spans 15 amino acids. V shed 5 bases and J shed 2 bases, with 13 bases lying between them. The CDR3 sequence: CASSRDSSPGNTIYF. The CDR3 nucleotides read TGTGCCAGCAGCCGGGACTCATCTCCTGGAAACACCATATATTTT.

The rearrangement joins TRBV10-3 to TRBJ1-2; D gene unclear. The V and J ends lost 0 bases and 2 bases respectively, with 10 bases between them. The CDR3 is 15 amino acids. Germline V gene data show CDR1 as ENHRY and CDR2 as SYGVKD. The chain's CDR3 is CAISESETWNYGYTF. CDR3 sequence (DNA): TGTGCCATCAGTGAGTCTGAGACTTGGAACTATGGCTACACCTTC.

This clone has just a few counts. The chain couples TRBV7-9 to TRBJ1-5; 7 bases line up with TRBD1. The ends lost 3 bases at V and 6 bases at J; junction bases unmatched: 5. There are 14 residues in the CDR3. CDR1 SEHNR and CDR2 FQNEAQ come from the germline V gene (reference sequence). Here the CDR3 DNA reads TGTGCCAGCAGCTTTACAGGGGACGGTCAGCCCCAGCATTTT. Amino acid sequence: CASSFTGDGQPQHF.

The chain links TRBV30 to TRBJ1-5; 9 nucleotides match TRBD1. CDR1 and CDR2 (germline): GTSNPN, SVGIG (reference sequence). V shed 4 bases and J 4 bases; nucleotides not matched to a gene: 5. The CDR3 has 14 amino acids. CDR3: CAWTKDRGNQPQHF. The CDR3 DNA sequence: TGTGCCTGGACCAAGGACAGGGGAAATCAGCCCCAGCATTTT. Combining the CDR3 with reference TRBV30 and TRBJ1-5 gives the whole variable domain SQTIHQWPATLVQPVGSPLSLECTVEGTSNPNLYWYRQAAGRGLQLLFYSVGIGQISSEVPQNLSASRPQDRQFILSSKKLLLSDSGFYLCAWTKDRGNQPQHFGDGTRLSIL.

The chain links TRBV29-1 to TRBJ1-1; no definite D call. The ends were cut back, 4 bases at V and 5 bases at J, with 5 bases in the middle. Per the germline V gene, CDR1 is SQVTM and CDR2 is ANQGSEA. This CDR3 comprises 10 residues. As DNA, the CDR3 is TGCAGCGTTGCGGGTACTGAAGCTTTCTTT. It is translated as CSVAGTEAFF.

DNA of the CDR3: TGTGCCTCGCGGGGACCTTTAGGTCAGCCCCAGCATTTT. The encoded protein is CASRGPLGQPQHF. The V gene is TRBV12-3 or TRBV12-4, the J gene TRBJ1-5; possible D gene TRBD1, 5 bases. V lost 11 bases, J lost 6 bases, and 17 bases lay in between. The CDR3 contains 13 residues.

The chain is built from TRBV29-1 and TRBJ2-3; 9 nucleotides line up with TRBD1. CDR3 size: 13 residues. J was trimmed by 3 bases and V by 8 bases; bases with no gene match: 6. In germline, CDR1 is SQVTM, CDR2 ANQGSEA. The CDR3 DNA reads TGCAGCACGGACAGGGGAAGGACAGATACGCAGTATTTT. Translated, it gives CSTDRGRTDTQYF.

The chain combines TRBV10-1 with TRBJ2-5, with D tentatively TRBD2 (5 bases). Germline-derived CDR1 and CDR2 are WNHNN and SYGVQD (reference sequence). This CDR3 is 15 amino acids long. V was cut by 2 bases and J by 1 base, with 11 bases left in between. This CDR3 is CASSERGTLQETQYF. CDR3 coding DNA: TGCGCCAGCAGTGAGCGGGGAACCCTCCAAGAGACCCAGTACTTC.

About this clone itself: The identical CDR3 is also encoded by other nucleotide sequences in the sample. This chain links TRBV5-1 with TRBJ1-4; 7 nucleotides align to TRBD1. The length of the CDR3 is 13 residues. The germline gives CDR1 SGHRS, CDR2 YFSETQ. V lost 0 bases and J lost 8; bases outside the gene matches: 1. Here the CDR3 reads CASSLGGGEKLFF. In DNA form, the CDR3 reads TGCGCCAGCAGCTTGGGAGGGGGCGAAAAACTGTTTTTT. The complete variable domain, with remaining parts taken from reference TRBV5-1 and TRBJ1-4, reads KAGVTQTPRYLIKTRGQQVTLSCSPISGHRSVSWYQQTPGQGLQFLFEYFSETQRNKGNFPGRFSGRQFSNSRSEMNVSTLELGDSALYLCASSLGGGEKLFFGSGTQLSVL.

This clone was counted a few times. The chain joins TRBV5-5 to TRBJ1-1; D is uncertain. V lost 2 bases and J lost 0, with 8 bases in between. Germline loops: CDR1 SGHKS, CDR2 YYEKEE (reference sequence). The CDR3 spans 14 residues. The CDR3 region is CASSFAALNTEAFF. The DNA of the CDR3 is TGTGCCAGCAGCTTTGCAGCGTTGAACACTGAAGCTTTCTTT.

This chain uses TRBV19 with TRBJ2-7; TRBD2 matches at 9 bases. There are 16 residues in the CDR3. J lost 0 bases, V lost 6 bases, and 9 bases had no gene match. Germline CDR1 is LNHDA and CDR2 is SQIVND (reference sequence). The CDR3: CASSYTSGLSSYEQYF. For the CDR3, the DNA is TGTGCCAGTAGCTACACTAGCGGGCTTAGCTCCTACGAGCAGTACTTC.

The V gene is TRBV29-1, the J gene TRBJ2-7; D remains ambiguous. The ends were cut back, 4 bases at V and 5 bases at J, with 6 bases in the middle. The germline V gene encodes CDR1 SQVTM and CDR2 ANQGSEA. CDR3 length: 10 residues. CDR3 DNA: TGCAGCGTTGGGCAGAACGAGCAGTACTTC. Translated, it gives CSVGQNEQYF.

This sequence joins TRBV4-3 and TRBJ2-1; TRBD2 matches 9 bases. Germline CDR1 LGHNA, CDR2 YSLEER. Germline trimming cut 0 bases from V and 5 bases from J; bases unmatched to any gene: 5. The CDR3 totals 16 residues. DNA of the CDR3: TGCGCCAGCAGCCAAGAAAGTACTAGCGGGCACAATGAGCAGTTCTTC. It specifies CASSQESTSGHNEQFF.

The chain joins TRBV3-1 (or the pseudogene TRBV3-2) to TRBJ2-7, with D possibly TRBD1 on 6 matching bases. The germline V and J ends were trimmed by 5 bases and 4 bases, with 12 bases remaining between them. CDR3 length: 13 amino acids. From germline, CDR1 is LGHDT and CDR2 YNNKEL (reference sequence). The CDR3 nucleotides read TGTGCCAGCAGCAGACTGGACAGTTACGAGCAGTACTTC. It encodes CASSRLDSYEQYF.

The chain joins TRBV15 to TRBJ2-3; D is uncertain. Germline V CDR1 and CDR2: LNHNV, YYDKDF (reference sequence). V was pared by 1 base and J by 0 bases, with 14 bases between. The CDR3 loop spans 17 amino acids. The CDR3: CATSRVPGAGSTDTQYF. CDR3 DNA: TGTGCCACCAGCAGAGTACCCGGCGCAGGTAGCACAGATACGCAGTATTTT.

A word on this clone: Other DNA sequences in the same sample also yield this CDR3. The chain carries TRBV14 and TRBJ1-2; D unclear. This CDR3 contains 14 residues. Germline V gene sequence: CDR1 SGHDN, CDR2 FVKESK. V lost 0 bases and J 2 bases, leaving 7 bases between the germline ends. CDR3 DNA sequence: TGTGCCAGCAGCCAAGATCGCCGGAACTATGGCTACACCTTC. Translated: CASSQDRRNYGYTF.

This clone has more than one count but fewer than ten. CDR3 sequence reads: CASSRDREGEKLFF. As DNA, the CDR3 is TGCGCCAGCAGCCGAGACAGGGAAGGGGAAAAACTGTTTTTT. This chain connects TRBV5-1 to TRBJ1-4; 7 positions match TRBD1. V dropped 4 bases and J dropped 8; count of bases not matched to a gene: 8. The CDR3 is 14 residues long. Germline CDR1 and CDR2: SGHRS and YFSETQ.

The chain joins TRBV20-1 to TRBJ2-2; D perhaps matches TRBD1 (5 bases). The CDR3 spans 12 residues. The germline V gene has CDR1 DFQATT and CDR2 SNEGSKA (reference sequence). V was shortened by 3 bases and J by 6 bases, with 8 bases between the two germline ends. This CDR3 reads CSASGASGELFF. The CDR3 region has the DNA TGCAGTGCTAGTGGGGCCTCCGGGGAGCTGTTTTTT.